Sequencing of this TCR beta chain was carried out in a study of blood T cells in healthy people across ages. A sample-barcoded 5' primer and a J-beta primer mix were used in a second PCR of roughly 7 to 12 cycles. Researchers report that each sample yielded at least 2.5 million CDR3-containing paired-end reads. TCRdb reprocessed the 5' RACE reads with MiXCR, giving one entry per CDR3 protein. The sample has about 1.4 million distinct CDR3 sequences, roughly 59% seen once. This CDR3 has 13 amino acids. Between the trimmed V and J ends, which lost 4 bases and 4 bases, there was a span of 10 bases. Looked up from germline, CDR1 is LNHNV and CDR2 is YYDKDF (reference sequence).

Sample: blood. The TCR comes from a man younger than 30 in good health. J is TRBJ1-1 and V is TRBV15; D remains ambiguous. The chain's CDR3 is CATSKALSTEAFF. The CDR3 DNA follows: TGTGCCACCAGCAAGGCATTGAGCACTGAAGCTTTCTTT.